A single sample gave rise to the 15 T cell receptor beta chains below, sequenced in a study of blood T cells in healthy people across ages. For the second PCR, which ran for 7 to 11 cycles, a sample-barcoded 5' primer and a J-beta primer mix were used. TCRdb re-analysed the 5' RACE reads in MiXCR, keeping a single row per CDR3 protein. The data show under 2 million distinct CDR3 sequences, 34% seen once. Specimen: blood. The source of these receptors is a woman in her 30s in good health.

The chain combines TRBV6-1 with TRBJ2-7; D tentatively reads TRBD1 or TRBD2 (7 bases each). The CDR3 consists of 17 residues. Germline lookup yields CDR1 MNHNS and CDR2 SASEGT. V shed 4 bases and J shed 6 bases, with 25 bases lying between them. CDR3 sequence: CASSGDANRGLMGEQYF. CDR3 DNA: TGTGCCAGCAGTGGGGACGCTAACAGGGGACTAATGGGCGAGCAGTACTTC.

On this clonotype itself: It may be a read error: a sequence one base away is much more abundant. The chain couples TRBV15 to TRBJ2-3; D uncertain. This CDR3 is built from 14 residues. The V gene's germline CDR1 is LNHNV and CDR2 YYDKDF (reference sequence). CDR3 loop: CATSRGGSTDTQCF. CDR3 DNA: TGTGCCACCAGCAGAGGTGGTAGCACAGATACGCAGTGTTTT.

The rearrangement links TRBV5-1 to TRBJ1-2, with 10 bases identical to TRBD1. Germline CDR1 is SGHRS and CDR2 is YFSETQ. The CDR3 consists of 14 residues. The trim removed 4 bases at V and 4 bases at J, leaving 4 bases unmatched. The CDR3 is CASSTRTGGYGYTF. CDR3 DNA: TGCGCCAGCAGCACCCGGACAGGGGGCTATGGCTACACCTTC.

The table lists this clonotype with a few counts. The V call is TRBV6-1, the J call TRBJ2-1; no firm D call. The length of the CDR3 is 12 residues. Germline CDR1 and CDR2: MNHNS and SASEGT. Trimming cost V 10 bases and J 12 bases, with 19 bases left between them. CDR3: CATGTEVFGQFF. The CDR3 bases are TGTGCCACCGGCACCGAAGTTTTTGGGCAGTTCTTC.

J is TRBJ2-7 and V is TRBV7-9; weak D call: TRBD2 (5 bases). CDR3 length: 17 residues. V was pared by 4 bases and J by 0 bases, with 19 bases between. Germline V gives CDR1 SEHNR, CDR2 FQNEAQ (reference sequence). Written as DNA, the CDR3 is TGTGCCAGCAGCTCCTTTCGGCGGGTTCGGGACTCCTACGAGCAGTACTTC. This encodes CASSSFRRVRDSYEQYF. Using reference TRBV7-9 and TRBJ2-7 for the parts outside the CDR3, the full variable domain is DTGVSQNPRHKITKRGQNVTFRCDPISEHNRLYWYRQTLGQGPEFLTYFQNEAQLEKSRLLSDRFSAERPKGSFSTLEIQRTEQGDSAMYLCASSSFRRVRDSYEQYFGPGTRLTVT.

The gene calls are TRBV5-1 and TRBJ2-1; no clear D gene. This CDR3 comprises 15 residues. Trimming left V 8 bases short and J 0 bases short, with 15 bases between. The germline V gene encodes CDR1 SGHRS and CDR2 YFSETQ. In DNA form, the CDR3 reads TGCGCCAGTCAGACATTCCCCGACTCCTACAATGAGCAGTTCTTC. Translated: CASQTFPDSYNEQFF.

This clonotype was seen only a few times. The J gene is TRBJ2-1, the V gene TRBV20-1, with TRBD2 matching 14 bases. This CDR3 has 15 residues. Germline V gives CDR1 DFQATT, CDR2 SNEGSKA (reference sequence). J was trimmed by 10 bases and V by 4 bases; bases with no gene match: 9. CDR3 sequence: CSATTGTSGSPEQFF. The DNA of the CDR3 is TGCAGTGCTACAACCGGGACTAGCGGGAGTCCGGAGCAGTTCTTC.

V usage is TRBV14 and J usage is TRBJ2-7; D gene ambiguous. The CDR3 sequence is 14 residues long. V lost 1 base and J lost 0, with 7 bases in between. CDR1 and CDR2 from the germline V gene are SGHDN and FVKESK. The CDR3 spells CASSQVSDSYEQYF. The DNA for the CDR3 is TGTGCCAGCAGCCAAGTATCAGACTCCTACGAGCAGTACTTC.

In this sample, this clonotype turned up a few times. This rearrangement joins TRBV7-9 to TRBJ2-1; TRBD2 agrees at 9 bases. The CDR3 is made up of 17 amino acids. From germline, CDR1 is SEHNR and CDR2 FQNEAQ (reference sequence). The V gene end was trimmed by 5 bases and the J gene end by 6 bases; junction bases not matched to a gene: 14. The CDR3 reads CASSLGVAGGPFNEQFF. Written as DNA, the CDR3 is TGTGCCAGCAGCCTGGGGGTGGCGGGGGGGCCCTTCAATGAGCAGTTCTTC.

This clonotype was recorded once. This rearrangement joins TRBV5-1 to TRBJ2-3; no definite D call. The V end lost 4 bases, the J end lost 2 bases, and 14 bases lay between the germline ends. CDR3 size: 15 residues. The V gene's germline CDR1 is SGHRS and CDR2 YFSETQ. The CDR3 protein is CASSLNGIPTDTQYF. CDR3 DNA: TGCGCCAGCAGCCTCAATGGAATACCCACAGATACGCAGTATTTT.

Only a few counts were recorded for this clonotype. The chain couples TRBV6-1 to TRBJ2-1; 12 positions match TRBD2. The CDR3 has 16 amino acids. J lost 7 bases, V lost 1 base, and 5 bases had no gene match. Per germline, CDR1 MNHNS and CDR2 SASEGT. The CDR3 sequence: CASSEETSGRFNEQFF. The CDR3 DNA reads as TGTGCCAGCAGTGAAGAGACTAGCGGGAGATTTAATGAGCAGTTCTTC.

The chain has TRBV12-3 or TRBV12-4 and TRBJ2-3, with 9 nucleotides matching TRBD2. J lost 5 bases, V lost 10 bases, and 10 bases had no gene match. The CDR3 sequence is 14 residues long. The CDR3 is CATRLAGRLDTQYF. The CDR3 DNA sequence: TGTGCCACCAGGCTAGCGGGGAGACTAGATACGCAGTATTTT.

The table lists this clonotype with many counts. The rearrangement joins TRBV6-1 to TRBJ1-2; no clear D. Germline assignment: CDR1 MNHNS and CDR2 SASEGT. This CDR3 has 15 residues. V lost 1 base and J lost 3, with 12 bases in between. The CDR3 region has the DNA TGTGCCAGCAGTGAAGGGTGGAGCACCTACTATGGCTACACCTTC. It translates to CASSEGWSTYYGYTF.

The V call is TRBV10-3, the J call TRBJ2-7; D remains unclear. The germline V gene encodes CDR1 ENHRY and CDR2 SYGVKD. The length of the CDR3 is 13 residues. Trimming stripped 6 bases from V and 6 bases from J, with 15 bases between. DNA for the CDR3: TGTGCCATCAGGGATTATAACTCTGGCGAGCAGTACTTC. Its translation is CAIRDYNSGEQYF.

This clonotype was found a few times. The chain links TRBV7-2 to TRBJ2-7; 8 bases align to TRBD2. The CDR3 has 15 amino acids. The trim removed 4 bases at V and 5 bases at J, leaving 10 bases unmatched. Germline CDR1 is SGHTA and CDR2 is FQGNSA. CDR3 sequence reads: CASSSTSGIRNEQYF. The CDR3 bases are TGTGCCAGCAGCTCCACTAGCGGAATACGTAACGAGCAGTACTTC.